The 2 T cell receptor beta chains listed next were all sequenced from one sample in a study of T cells in Graves' hyperthyroidism and ophthalmopathy. Researchers took RNA transcripts and amplified the TCR beta CDR3 regions from them. The HTBI primer set was used in a first-round RT-PCR of the TCR CDR3. Each CDR3 protein is one row after TCRdb ran MiXCR on the multiplex PCR reads. The sample has some 600,000 distinct CDR3 sequences, about 14% seen once. Sequenced input: blood. The receptor source for this set is a woman in her twenties or thirties with Graves' hyperthyroidism that later progressed to Graves' ophthalmopathy.

This clonotype was picked up a small number of times. The V gene is TRBV7-9, the J gene TRBJ2-2; D gene unclear. V gave up 5 bases and J gave up 3 bases, with 25 bases separating them. CDR3 length equals 19 residues. Germline lookup yields CDR1 SEHNR and CDR2 FQNEAQ (reference sequence). The CDR3 sequence: CASSPENLGLGFDTGELFF. CDR3 coding DNA: TGTGCCAGCAGCCCCGAAAATTTGGGTCTGGGGTTCGACACCGGGGAGCTGTTTTTT.

This clonotype has a handful of counts. The chain has TRBV6-2 or TRBV6-3 and TRBJ2-1; D ambiguous. The CDR3 contains 12 residues. CDR1 is MNHEY and CDR2 is SVGEGT in the germline V gene. V lost 6 bases and J lost 5, with 8 bases in between. Here the CDR3 DNA reads TGTGCCAGCAGCCATAGTCACAATGAGCAGTTCTTC. Translating gives CASSHSHNEQFF.